The rows below give T cell receptor beta chains drawn from one sample of a study of CD8 T cells in Susac syndrome. A single record per CDR3 protein comes from TCRdb applying MiXCR to the immunoSEQ multiplex PCR reads. The sample holds about 240,000 distinct CDR3 sequences, almost 97% seen once. Specimen: CD4+ T cells from PBMCs. These receptors all come from a human donor with Susac syndrome. Both conserved end residues are part of each CDR3.

j_call: TRBJ1-2
v_call: TRBV14
cdr3_aa: CASSLRINYGYTF

j_call: TRBJ2-6
v_call: TRBV7-7
cdr3_aa: CASSSEDGYSGANVLTF

j_call: TRBJ2-7
v_call: TRBV12-3/TRBV12-4
cdr3_aa: CASSLLAGPYEQYF

j_call: TRBJ2-7
v_call: TRBV4-2
cdr3_aa: CASSQAHGSGRVYEQYF

j_call: TRBJ2-1
v_call: TRBV16
cdr3_aa: CASSRFLAGEQFF

j_call: TRBJ2-1
v_call: TRBV24-1
cdr3_aa: CATSDTSLYNEQFF

j_call: TRBJ1-5
v_call: TRBV2
cdr3_aa: CASKSPDRDRDPSNQPQHF

j_call: TRBJ2-3
v_call: TRBV28
cdr3_aa: CASSAPGGLDTQYF

j_call: TRBJ1-1
v_call: TRBV28
cdr3_aa: CASSWVDRNTEAFF

j_call: TRBJ2-7
v_call: TRBV20-1
cdr3_aa: CSAHRGDGEQYF

j_call: TRBJ1-3
v_call: TRBV4-1
cdr3_aa: CASSQDTRTGNTIYF

j_call: TRBJ2-7
v_call: TRBV5-1
cdr3_aa: CASSFKGTQARYEQYF

j_call: TRBJ2-7
v_call: TRBV27
cdr3_aa: CASIPTGKGANEQYF

j_call: TRBJ2-7
v_call: TRBV20-1
cdr3_aa: CSARALPAYEQYF

j_call: TRBJ2-3
v_call: TRBV29-1
cdr3_aa: CSVEKGRSTDTQYF

j_call: TRBJ2-5
v_call: TRBV12-3/TRBV12-4
cdr3_aa: CATKNVAGAGETQYF

j_call: TRBJ2-3
v_call: TRBV5-6
cdr3_aa: CASSFGGRVGDTQYF

j_call: TRBJ1-1
v_call: TRBV28
cdr3_aa: CASSFYGRGAFF

j_call: TRBJ2-7
v_call: TRBV9
cdr3_aa: CASSVEGSPSAEQYF

j_call: TRBJ2-4
v_call: TRBV28
cdr3_aa: CASRRGDVKNIQYF

j_call: TRBJ1-2
v_call: TRBV13
cdr3_aa: CASSTRTGGDYGYTF

j_call: TRBJ1-2
v_call: TRBV12-3/TRBV12-4
cdr3_aa: CASSPSPTGNYGYTF

j_call: TRBJ2-5
v_call: TRBV9
cdr3_aa: CASSVRGGSQETQYF

j_call: TRBJ2-5
v_call: TRBV5-1
cdr3_aa: CASSLVQAGRETQYF

j_call: TRBJ2-7
v_call: TRBV5-1
cdr3_aa: CASSLGPSSSVAYEQYF

j_call: TRBJ1-1
v_call: TRBV3-1
cdr3_aa: CASSPTGSEAFF

j_call: TRBJ2-5
v_call: TRBV2
cdr3_aa: CASTLEQGSIETQYF

j_call: TRBJ2-1
v_call: TRBV24-1
cdr3_aa: CATSDTLDNEQFF

j_call: TRBJ2-4
v_call: TRBV20-1
cdr3_aa: CSGDAGQGNIQYF

j_call: TRBJ1-2
v_call: TRBV28
cdr3_aa: CASSLGPGGQFGGYTF

j_call: TRBJ2-1
v_call: TRBV29-1
cdr3_aa: CSVEERAGFGHNEQFF

j_call: TRBJ2-5
v_call: TRBV6-6
cdr3_aa: CASSYSVGGGETQYF

j_call: TRBJ1-2
v_call: TRBV30
cdr3_aa: CAWSVSAGEGYTF

j_call: TRBJ2-7
v_call: TRBV3-1
cdr3_aa: CASSQAPTPTYEQYF

j_call: TRBJ2-5
v_call: TRBV20-1
cdr3_aa: CSARDSFSGRQETQYF

j_call: TRBJ1-2
v_call: TRBV15
cdr3_aa: CATSTVRGGYTF

j_call: TRBJ2-5
v_call: TRBV10-3
cdr3_aa: CAISESPETQYF

j_call: TRBJ2-7
v_call: TRBV29-1
cdr3_aa: CSVGGKEQYF

j_call: TRBJ2-7
v_call: TRBV29-1
cdr3_aa: CSVQVAGGAYEQYF

j_call: TRBJ2-7
v_call: TRBV6-1
cdr3_aa: CASRVGQGQDEQYF

j_call: TRBJ2-7
v_call: TRBV6-1
cdr3_aa: CASRIGTGGSPEQYF

j_call: TRBJ2-7
v_call: TRBV18
cdr3_aa: CASSRDRGEEQYF

j_call: TRBJ1-5
v_call: TRBV20-1
cdr3_aa: CSAKSWTAYSNQPQHF

j_call: TRBJ1-4
v_call: TRBV23-1
cdr3_aa: CASTVWTGAATNEKLFF

j_call: TRBJ1-4
v_call: TRBV5-1
cdr3_aa: CASSVGTGARGEKLFF

j_call: TRBJ2-5
v_call: TRBV7-3
cdr3_aa: CASSLGRNSETQYF

j_call: TRBJ1-5
v_call: TRBV30
cdr3_aa: CAWSGVDSNQPQHF

j_call: TRBJ2-3
v_call: TRBV7-2
cdr3_aa: CASSLVWGRTRTDTQYF

j_call: TRBJ2-3
v_call: TRBV29-1
cdr3_aa: CSVDRQGGDTQYF

j_call: TRBJ2-1
v_call: TRBV3-1
cdr3_aa: CASSQRLGGYNEQFF

j_call: TRBJ2-7
v_call: TRBV5-1
cdr3_aa: CASSSGPPREQYF

j_call: TRBJ2-5
v_call: TRBV7-9
cdr3_aa: CASSAGLAGKYF

j_call: TRBJ1-1
v_call: TRBV5-6
cdr3_aa: CASSLILGSAEAFF

j_call: TRBJ2-1
v_call: TRBV20-1
cdr3_aa: CSAKDRIKPYNEQFF

j_call: TRBJ2-1
v_call: TRBV20-1
cdr3_aa: CSASSGLAGGSYNEQFF